The 26 T cell receptor beta chains listed next were all sequenced from one sample in a study of blood T cells in healthy people across ages. Combining a sample-barcoded 5' primer with a J-beta primer mix, a second PCR ran for roughly 6 to 12 cycles. TCRdb fed the 5' RACE reads into MiXCR, producing one record per CDR3 protein. The sample includes about 1.6 million distinct CDR3 sequences, around 36% of them seen just once. The sequenced sample consisted of blood. These receptors were obtained from a woman in her twenties or thirties in good health.

The CDR3 DNA follows: TGTGCCAGCGATACGGGACAGTCCTACGAGCAGTACTTC. Amino acid sequence: CASDTGQSYEQYF. The chain carries TRBV28 and TRBJ2-7; 7 nucleotides line up with TRBD1. The CDR3 runs 13 residues. Trimming took 8 bases from V and 1 from J; bases not matched to a gene: 5. Germline V lookup: CDR1 MDHEN, CDR2 SYDVKM. Filled out from reference TRBV28 and TRBJ2-7, the complete variable domain reads DVKVTQSSRYLVKRTGEKVFLECVQDMDHENMFWYRQDPGLGLRLIYFSYDVKMKEKGDIPEGYSVSREKKERFSLILESASTNQTSMYLCASDTGQSYEQYFGPGTRLTVT.

The rearrangement links TRBV3-1 to TRBJ1-2; a weak D match, TRBD1 (5 bases). The germline V gene encodes CDR1 LGHDT and CDR2 YNNKEL (reference sequence). Between the trimmed V and J ends, which lost 1 base and 4 bases, there was a span of 10 bases. The CDR3 totals 14 residues. The CDR3 DNA is TGTGCCAGCAGCCAAGGGACAATGAGCTATGGCTACACCTTC. Translated, it gives CASSQGTMSYGYTF.

Details on this clonotype: One end of the junction does not line up with germline, which may come from a read error. The CDR3 nucleotides read TGTGCCAGCAGCGCCCAGGGGAACACTAAAGCTTTCTTT. Translation: CASSAQGNTKAFF. J is TRBJ1-1 and V is TRBV7-3, with D possibly TRBD1 on 6 matching bases. Germline assignment: CDR1 SGHTA and CDR2 FQGTGA. The CDR3 extends over 13 amino acids. Complete variable domain (other parts from reference TRBV7-3 and TRBJ1-1): GAGVSQTPSNKVTEKGKYVELRCDPISGHTALYWYRQSLGQGPEFLIYFQGTGAADDSGLPNDRFFAVRPEGSVSTLKIQRTERGDSAVYLCASSAQGNTKAFFGQGTRLTVV.

CDR3 DNA: TGCGCCAGCAGCCAAGATAGGGCAGGGGCATCAAGAACCGGGGAGCTGTTTTTT. Translating it yields CASSQDRAGASRTGELFF. The chain uses TRBV4-1 and TRBJ2-2; maybe TRBD1 (6 bases). Germline CDR1 MGHRA, CDR2 YSYEKL. V was pared by 0 bases and J by 5 bases, with 19 bases between. The CDR3 contains 18 residues.

A few counts support this clonotype. CDR3 region: CASSLTRSSGANVLTF. The CDR3 coding sequence is TGTGCCAGCAGTTTAACCCGGTCCTCTGGGGCCAACGTCCTGACTTTC. The chain joins TRBV12-3 or TRBV12-4 to TRBJ2-6; D unresolved. Trimming removed 2 bases from V and 0 bases from J, with 8 bases in between. The CDR3 has 16 residues.

This sequence joins TRBV27 and TRBJ2-3; D might be TRBD2 (5 bases). Germline-derived CDR1 and CDR2 are MNHEY and SMNVEV (reference sequence). CDR3 size: 17 residues. Deletions cut 5 bases from V and 5 bases from J, with 23 bases between. CDR3 protein: CASSPSASWEWGDTQYF. DNA for the CDR3: TGTGCCAGCAGTCCGTCCGCTTCATGGGAGTGGGGAGATACGCAGTATTTT.

The CDR3 protein is CAGAGSSYEQYF. The CDR3 DNA sequence: TGTGCCGGGGCAGGGTCCTCCTACGAGCAGTACTTC. The J gene is TRBJ2-7, the V gene TRBV30, with a possible D match to TRBD1 (5 bases). Germline V CDR1 and CDR2: GTSNPN, SVGIG (reference sequence). This CDR3 has 12 amino acids. The germline V and J ends were trimmed by 8 bases and 0 bases, with 11 bases remaining between them.

This clonotype has more than one count but fewer than ten. The chain employs TRBV7-3 and TRBJ2-3, with D maybe TRBD2 (6 bases). CDR3 length: 17 amino acids. Per germline, CDR1 SGHTA and CDR2 FQGTGA. Deletions cut 0 bases from V and 1 base from J, with 14 bases between. CDR3 residues: CASSLTPGSGGTDTQYF. The CDR3 DNA follows: TGTGCCAGCAGCTTAACGCCCGGGAGCGGAGGCACAGATACGCAGTATTTT.

The CDR3 spells CASSPNRDGPYEQYF. The CDR3 DNA reads TGTGCCAGCAGCCCTAATAGGGACGGACCCTACGAGCAGTACTTC. The chain is built from TRBV7-9 and TRBJ2-7; D tentatively fits TRBD1 or TRBD2 (5 bases each). This CDR3 is 15 amino acids long. CDR1 is SEHNR and CDR2 is FQNEAQ in the germline V gene (reference sequence). The V and J ends lost 5 bases and 2 bases respectively, with 16 bases between them.

The J gene is TRBJ2-7, the V gene TRBV4-2; TRBD2 agrees at 7 bases. V lost 4 bases, J lost 0 bases, and 9 bases stayed unmatched. This CDR3 is built from 16 residues. Per the germline V gene, CDR1 is LGHNA and CDR2 is YNFKEQ. The CDR3 DNA reads as TGTGCCAGCAGCCCAGCCTTAACTAGCGTCTCCTACGAGCAGTACTTC. Translated: CASSPALTSVSYEQYF.

Concerning this clonotype itself: A read error may be the cause here, since a much bigger clone is one base away. The V and J genes are TRBV6-2 or TRBV6-3 and TRBJ2-5; D is possibly TRBD1 (5 bases). CDR1 and CDR2 from the germline V gene are MNHEY and SVGEGT. The CDR3 length is 15 residues. CDR3 protein: CTSSYQDTLRETQYF. The CDR3 region has the DNA TGTACCAGCAGTTACCAGGACACCCTGAGGGAGACCCAGTACTTC.

This clonotype was observed a few times. This chain links TRBV7-2 with TRBJ2-5; 12 positions agree with TRBD2. The germline V gene encodes CDR1 SGHTA and CDR2 FQGNSA. V gave up 4 bases and J gave up 7 bases; unmatched junction bases: 10. The length of the CDR3 is 16 residues. CDR3 sequence: CASSSWTSGVRGTQYF. CDR3 nucleotides: TGTGCCAGCAGCTCCTGGACTAGCGGGGTCCGGGGGACCCAGTACTTC.

This rearrangement joins TRBV21-1 to TRBJ2-7; the table's D gene call, TRBD1, was not cross checked with the DNA. TRBV21-1 is a documented pseudogene. This CDR3 region has 17 residues. Here the CDR3 reads CASSTWTGEDLTGEQYF. The CDR3, as DNA: TGTGCCAGCAGCACCTGGACAGGGGAAGACTTAACGGGGGAGCAGTACTTC.

This rearrangement joins TRBV27 to TRBJ2-3; no reliable D call. Germline V gene lookup returns CDR1 MNHEY and CDR2 SMNVEV (reference sequence). The CDR3 has 17 amino acids. Trimming took off 0 bases at V and 8 bases at J, with 21 bases between the two ends. CDR3 DNA: TGTGCCAGCAGTTTATCGATTACTGCGAGAACCCGCGGTACGCAGTATTTT. Translated, it gives CASSLSITARTRGTQYF.

V usage is TRBV5-1 and J usage is TRBJ2-5; TRBD1 aligns across 7 bases. Trimming removed 3 bases from V and 2 bases from J; junction bases left unmatched: 4. CDR1 is SGHRS, CDR2 YFSETQ, per germline. The CDR3 covers 14 residues. The CDR3 protein is CASSYGDSQETQYF. In DNA form, the CDR3 reads TGCGCCAGCAGCTATGGGGACAGTCAAGAGACCCAGTACTTC. The full variable domain, in which reference TRBV5-1 and TRBJ2-5 provide the parts outside the CDR3, is KAGVTQTPRYLIKTRGQQVTLSCSPISGHRSVSWYQQTPGQGLQFLFEYFSETQRNKGNFPGRFSGRQFSNSRSEMNVSTLELGDSALYLCASSYGDSQETQYFGPGTRLLVL.

The V and J genes are TRBV15 and TRBJ2-7, with TRBD1 identical over 7 bases. Germline values: CDR1 LNHNV, CDR2 YYDKDF (reference sequence). After removal of 3 bases from V and 4 bases from J, the junction contained 18 bases not matched to a gene. The CDR3 is made up of 18 amino acids. The CDR3 region has the DNA TGTGCCACCAGCAGGATCCTTTTCGAAGGGGGCGAGGTTTACGAGCAGTACTTC. It specifies CATSRILFEGGEVYEQYF.

This clonotype was recorded many times. DNA of the CDR3: TGCAGTGCCATACCCCAAGAGACCCAGTACTTC. Translating gives CSAIPQETQYF. This chain uses TRBV20-1 with TRBJ2-5, with D unclear. The germline V gene encodes CDR1 DFQATT and CDR2 SNEGSKA (reference sequence). V was clipped by 6 bases and J by 1 base, with 6 bases between them. This CDR3 comprises 11 residues.

The chain recombines TRBV6-2 or TRBV6-3 with TRBJ2-1; 14 bases match TRBD2. The germline V gene has CDR1 MNHEY and CDR2 SVGEGT. With 8 bases clipped from V and 4 bases from J, the junction kept 4 bases outside the gene matches. This CDR3 region has 15 residues. This chain's CDR3 is CASGTSGSGYNEQFF. The DNA of the CDR3 is TGTGCCAGCGGGACTAGCGGGAGCGGGTACAATGAGCAGTTCTTC.

The chain couples TRBV2 to TRBJ2-1, with TRBD1 identical over 9 bases. J lost 10 bases, V lost 8 bases, and 9 bases had no gene match. The CDR3 runs to 13 residues. Germline assignment: CDR1 SNHLY and CDR2 FYNNEI. The CDR3 DNA sequence: TGTGCCAGCGCCCCGGGACAGGGCGGGGAGCAGTTCTTC. This codes for CASAPGQGGEQFF.

There are a few counts of this clonotype. The V and J genes are TRBV4-1 and TRBJ2-7, with 7 nucleotides matching TRBD2. The CDR3 runs 15 residues. J gave up 3 bases and V 4 bases, and 9 bases lay outside the gene matches. Germline values: CDR1 MGHRA, CDR2 YSYEKL. The CDR3 is CASSRGWEGNYEQYF. CDR3 in DNA: TGCGCCAGCAGCCGAGGGTGGGAGGGGAACTACGAGCAGTACTTC.

V is TRBV7-9 and J is TRBJ2-7, with D possibly being TRBD1 or TRBD2 (5 bases each). Trimming removed 0 bases at V and 2 bases at J, with 17 bases between. This CDR3 comprises 17 residues. The germline V gene has CDR1 SEHNR and CDR2 FQNEAQ (reference sequence). CDR3 sequence: CASSLALAGRGPYEQYF. The CDR3 coding sequence is TGTGCCAGCAGCTTAGCTCTGGCCGGCCGGGGCCCCTACGAGCAGTACTTC.

Points on this clonotype: Sequence at one end of the junction differs from germline and may be a read error. The V and J genes are TRBV3-1 and TRBJ1-2, with D uncertain. This CDR3 is built from 14 residues. In germline, CDR1 is LGHDT, CDR2 YNNKEL (reference sequence). In DNA, the CDR3 is TGTGCCAGCAGCCCTCCATACAGCAACTGTGGCTACACCTTC. Translated: CASSPPYSNCGYTF.

The chain recombines TRBV2 with TRBJ1-2, with D maybe TRBD1 (5 bases). This CDR3 region has 15 residues. The germline gives CDR1 SNHLY, CDR2 FYNNEI. V lost 6 bases and J lost 5, with 19 bases in between. The CDR3 loop reads CASSGAAANPYGYTF. DNA of the CDR3: TGTGCCAGCAGCGGGGCCGCGGCAAATCCTTATGGCTACACCTTC.

This clonotype was picked up a small number of times. The chain joins TRBV5-1 to TRBJ1-1, with a possible D match to TRBD1 (6 bases). This CDR3 comprises 14 residues. Germline V gene data show CDR1 as SGHRS and CDR2 as YFSETQ. Trimming removed 2 bases from V and 5 bases from J, with 13 bases in between. The CDR3 protein is CASSFSGEGTEAFF. The DNA for the CDR3 is TGCGCCAGCAGCTTCTCAGGGGAAGGAACTGAAGCTTTCTTT. The full variable domain, completed using reference TRBV5-1 and TRBJ1-1, is KAGVTQTPRYLIKTRGQQVTLSCSPISGHRSVSWYQQTPGQGLQFLFEYFSETQRNKGNFPGRFSGRQFSNSRSEMNVSTLELGDSALYLCASSFSGEGTEAFFGQGTRLTVV.

This clonotype appeared a few times. The rearrangement joins TRBV7-9 to TRBJ2-1, with 7 nucleotides matching TRBD2. V lost 5 bases and J lost 0; bases outside the gene matches: 16. Germline V gene sequence: CDR1 SEHNR, CDR2 FQNEAQ (reference sequence). This CDR3 region has 19 residues. The CDR3 nucleotides are TGTGCCAGCAGCGGAGCCAATCGGCGGGAGACGGGCTCCTACAATGAGCAGTTCTTC. Its protein product is CASSGANRRETGSYNEQFF.

This clonotype occurred many times. V and J are TRBV4-1 and TRBJ2-1, with D perhaps TRBD1 (6 bases). The V end lost 8 bases, the J end lost 7 bases, and 18 bases lay between the germline ends. The length of the CDR3 is 14 residues. The germline gives CDR1 MGHRA, CDR2 YSYEKL. The CDR3 DNA sequence: TGCGCCAGCGCCAGGGGCGCCGTTGTGAATGAGCAGTTCTTC. Its protein product is CASARGAVVNEQFF.